What follows describes a single T cell receptor beta chain. This record comes from a study of blood T cell repertoires in COVID-19. Overall study context: Sources were T cells, B-cell-depleted T cells, or PBMCs; the material itself was cDNA or gDNA.

Source study methods: Researchers report that nucleated cell counts were estimated from reference gene primer amplification. Sequencing used immunoSEQ multiplex PCR; TCRdb keeps in-frame clones, though not all of them. The V and J calls and clone size come from that table; D and trimming were worked out from the DNA. The top ten clones hold about 13% of a sample with about 58,000 clones, around 90% of them seen once. The J segment lost 4 bases and the V segment lost 6 bases, leaving 6 bases of the junction unmatched. Per germline, CDR1 MNHEY and CDR2 SVGAGI. CDR3 length: 14 amino acids. Sequencing was carried out using peripheral blood. This clonotype originated in a man aged 60-69 years with active COVID-19. V usage is TRBV6-5 and J usage is TRBJ2-7; TRBD1 matches 10 bases. CDR3 loop: CASSETGGKYEQYF. In DNA, the CDR3 is TGTGCCAGCAGCGAGACAGGGGGCAAATACGAGCAGTACTTC.